This TCR beta chain was obtained from a study of cytomegalovirus exposure and HLA in healthy donors. Notes on the study in general: Whilst most TCR sequences proved rare, a subset of public TCRs occurred across many donors.

About this clone: Its antigen remains unidentified.

The protocol was immunoSEQ multiplex PCR, while the TCRdb copy is restricted to in-frame clones and leaves out a portion. The table records roughly 150,000 clones, around four fifths of them present only once. Germline V CDR1 and CDR2: SQVTM, ANQGSEA. The CDR3 length is 14 residues. V shed 1 base and J 5 bases; nucleotides not matched to a gene: 7. V usage is TRBV29-1 and J usage is TRBJ1-1; 7 bases line up with TRBD1. The sequence derives from a man aged 30 to 39 in good health and CMV-seropositive. Sequenced sample: PBMCs. In DNA form, the CDR3 reads TGCAGCGTTGAAGGGGGTCAGGGGGTTACTGAAGCTTTCTTT. It codes for CSVEGGQGVTEAFF.